The 24 T cell receptor beta chains below come from one sample, sequenced in a study of blood T cell repertoires in COVID-19. Profiled with immunoSEQ multiplex PCR; TCRdb holds only in-frame clones, not every one. The sample contains 50,000 to 75,000 clones, approximately 95% of which appear only once. Sequencing was carried out using peripheral blood. Source of these receptors: a man in his 70s with active COVID-19.

This clone was picked up one time. V is TRBV15 and J is TRBJ2-5; TRBD2 aligns across 7 bases. The germline CDR1 and CDR2 sequences are LNHNV and YYDKDF (reference sequence). The CDR3 has 18 residues. V dropped 0 bases and J dropped 1; count of bases not matched to a gene: 11. CDR3 residues: CATSREGMRGGGQETQYF. The CDR3 DNA is TGTGCCACCAGCAGAGAGGGTATGCGGGGCGGGGGCCAAGAGACCCAGTACTTC.

The sample holds one count of this clone. The CDR3 DNA sequence: TGTGCCAGCTCCCCTTTAGCGGGGGTTTACAATGAGCAGTTCTTC. Translation: CASSPLAGVYNEQFF. This chain uses TRBV18 with TRBJ2-1; TRBD2 matches 9 bases. The germline CDR1 and CDR2 sequences are KGHSH and LQKENI. This CDR3 has 15 residues. V shed 6 bases and J 4 bases; nucleotides not matched to a gene: 7.

V is TRBV11-3 and J is TRBJ2-1, with 13 bases that match TRBD2. CDR1 and CDR2 from the germline V gene are SGHNT and YENEEA. J lost 4 bases, V lost 5 bases, and 2 bases had no gene match. This CDR3 has 15 residues. The DNA of the CDR3 is TGTGCCAGCAGCGCGGGACTAGCGGGGTACAATGAGCAGTTCTTC. This encodes CASSAGLAGYNEQFF.

The V call is TRBV5-1, the J call TRBJ2-3; 7 bases line up with TRBD2. Germline V gives CDR1 SGHRS, CDR2 YFSETQ. The CDR3 totals 16 residues. Losses at the gene ends were 2 bases for V and 4 bases for J; bases not matched to a gene: 10. Written as DNA, the CDR3 is TGCGCCAGCAGCTTCAGAGGGCGGGGGTCATCAGATACGCAGTATTTT. Translation gives CASSFRGRGSSDTQYF.

The rearrangement joins TRBV23-1 to TRBJ2-7; 12 bases are a match to TRBD2. TRBV23-1 belongs to the ORF category, with a function that is uncertain. This CDR3 spans 17 amino acids. The ends lost 1 base at V and 1 base at J; junction bases unmatched: 5. The CDR3 DNA sequence: TGCGCCAGCAGTCAATTTGTTACTAGCGGGGGGTCCTACGAGCAGTACTTC. Translated: CASSQFVTSGGSYEQYF.

V is TRBV19 and J is TRBJ1-1; D is undetermined. The germline gives CDR1 LNHDA, CDR2 SQIVND (reference sequence). This CDR3 is 15 amino acids long. V was clipped by 5 bases and J by 3 bases, with 16 bases between them. The DNA for the CDR3 is TGTGCCAGTAGTTCAAGGTTGGGGAGGGACACTGAAGCTTTCTTT. Its protein product is CASSSRLGRDTEAFF. The variable domain in full, with the rest retrieved from reference TRBV19 and TRBJ1-1, is DGGITQSPKYLFRKEGQNVTLSCEQNLNHDAMYWYRQDPGQGLRLIYYSQIVNDFQKGDIAEGYSVSREKKESFPLTVTSAQKNPTAFYLCASSSRLGRDTEAFFGQGTRLTVV.

The chain combines TRBV6-2 or TRBV6-3 with TRBJ1-5; D remains unclear. CDR1 and CDR2 from the germline V gene are MNHEY and SVGEGT. The ends were cut back, 5 bases at V and 6 bases at J, with 14 bases in the middle. The CDR3 spans 14 residues. In nucleotides, the CDR3 is TGTGCCAGCAGTCGTAGGGAGGGTGTTCAGCCCCAGCATTTT. This encodes CASSRREGVQPQHF.

The genes are TRBV7-9 and TRBJ2-1; maybe TRBD1 (7 bases). Germline values: CDR1 SEHNR, CDR2 FQNEAQ (reference sequence). V gave up 5 bases and J gave up 15 bases, with 23 bases separating them. CDR3 length: 14 residues. CDR3 amino acids: CASSPRGDSRAVFF. CDR3 DNA sequence: TGTGCCAGCAGCCCTCGCGGGGACAGCCGGGCGGTGTTCTTC.

The chain combines TRBV27 with TRBJ2-1; a possible D gene is TRBD2 (6 bases). The germline CDR1 and CDR2 sequences are MNHEY and SMNVEV (reference sequence). This CDR3 is built from 17 residues. The germline V and J ends were trimmed by 0 bases and 7 bases, with 19 bases remaining between them. DNA for the CDR3: TGTGCCAGCAGTTTATCGTCCGGGACTTCCGGGGTAAATGAGCAGTTCTTC. It codes for CASSLSSGTSGVNEQFF.

This chain connects TRBV4-2 to TRBJ2-7; D is unclear. The CDR3 length is 14 residues. V was shortened by 1 base and J by 6 bases, with 13 bases between the two germline ends. CDR1 and CDR2 from the germline V gene are LGHNA and YNFKEQ. This CDR3 reads CASSQGAGIREQYV. The CDR3 DNA reads as TGTGCCAGCAGCCAAGGCGCAGGAATCCGCGAGCAGTACGTC.

The chain couples TRBV24-1 to TRBJ2-7; 9 positions agree with TRBD1. In germline, CDR1 is KGHDR, CDR2 SFDVKD. The CDR3 totals 13 residues. After removal of 8 bases from V and 3 bases from J, the junction contained 4 bases not matched to a gene. CDR3 sequence (DNA): TGTGCCACCAAAGGGACAGGGTACTACGAGCAGTACTTC. This gives the protein CATKGTGYYEQYF.

The sample holds a few counts of this clone. The V gene is TRBV1, the J gene TRBJ1-5. TRBV1 constitutes a pseudogene. The CDR3 is 18 residues long. CDR3 DNA sequence: TGCACCAGCAGCCAAGATCTGAGGAGGCACAAGGGCAATCAGCCCCAGCATTTT. Its translation: CTSSQDLRRHKGNQPQHF.

V is TRBV6-5 and J is TRBJ1-2; D remains unclear. V lost 6 bases, J lost 5 bases, and 13 bases lay in between. Germline assignment: CDR1 MNHEY and CDR2 SVGAGI. This CDR3 is 13 amino acids long. The CDR3 is CASRMTYGYGYTF. CDR3 coding DNA: TGTGCCAGCAGGATGACTTACGGGTATGGCTACACCTTC.

CDR3 in amino acids: CASSSGSGANVLTF. For the CDR3, the DNA is TGTGCCAGCAGTTCCGGGTCTGGGGCCAACGTCCTGACTTTC. The V and J genes are TRBV5-6 and TRBJ2-6; D uncertain. The CDR3 has 14 residues. Trimming took off 5 bases at V and 1 base at J, with 7 bases between the two ends. Germline V gene lookup returns CDR1 SGHDT and CDR2 YYEEEE.

The genes are TRBV11-3 and TRBJ2-7; possibly TRBD2 for D (6 bases). V lost 5 bases and J 2 bases, leaving 13 bases between the germline ends. This CDR3 contains 14 residues. Germline V lookup: CDR1 SGHNT, CDR2 YENEEA. The CDR3 nucleotides are TGTGCCAGCAGCATTAGCGGTTCCACCTACGAGCAGTACTTC. It codes for CASSISGSTYEQYF.

This chain joins TRBV4-1 and TRBJ2-3, with 12 bases that match TRBD2. The V segment lost 0 bases and the J segment 6 bases; nucleotides outside the gene matches: 4. The CDR3 runs 16 residues. Germline V gene lookup returns CDR1 MGHRA and CDR2 YSYEKL. CDR3 loop: CASSQELAGGHDTQYF. Written as DNA, the CDR3 is TGCGCCAGCAGCCAAGAACTAGCGGGGGGCCACGATACGCAGTATTTT.

The rearrangement joins TRBV6-7 to TRBJ1-5; D gene ambiguous. TRBV6-7 is an ORF, and what it does is uncertain. The CDR3 is 15 residues long. Trimming stripped 2 bases from V and 6 bases from J, with 14 bases between. CDR3: CASSYPISRAQPQHF. CDR3 DNA sequence: TGTGCCAGCAGTTACCCTATATCCCGCGCTCAGCCCCAGCATTTT.

V usage is TRBV9 and J usage is TRBJ2-7, with 10 bases lining up with TRBD2. The CDR3 covers 16 residues. Germline V CDR1 and CDR2: SGDLS, YYNGEE. The ends lost 3 bases at V and 4 bases at J; junction bases unmatched: 10. CDR3 region: CASSGGQRGGMYEQYF. DNA of the CDR3: TGTGCCAGCAGCGGAGGACAGCGGGGGGGAATGTACGAGCAGTACTTC.

This chain links TRBV6-6 with TRBJ1-2; the match to TRBD1 covers 7 bases. CDR1 and CDR2 (germline): MNHNY, SVGAGI (reference sequence). The CDR3 is 14 amino acids. V trimming: 6 bases; J trimming: 4 bases; junction bases outside the gene matches: 8. CDR3 coding DNA: TGTGCCAGCAGAACCTTTGGACAGGCCTATGGCTACACCTTC. Amino acids: CASRTFGQAYGYTF.

This chain connects TRBV7-8 to TRBJ2-7; D is possibly TRBD1 (6 bases). CDR3 length equals 16 residues. Germline CDR1 and CDR2: SGHVS and FQNEAQ. V was cut by 2 bases and J by 5 bases, with 19 bases left in between. CDR3 nucleotide sequence: TGTGCCAGCAGCTTACTAGGGGGTCGGTCTGTGGACGAGCAGTACGTC. It encodes CASSLLGGRSVDEQYV.

The chain recombines TRBV19 with TRBJ2-3; D unresolved. Trimming left V 1 base short and J 0 bases short, with 5 bases between. The germline gives CDR1 LNHDA, CDR2 SQIVND (reference sequence). CDR3 length: 14 amino acids. This chain's CDR3 is CASSIGGSTDTQYF. In nucleotides, the CDR3 is TGTGCCAGTAGTATAGGCGGCAGCACAGATACGCAGTATTTT.

The sample holds a few counts of this clone. V usage is TRBV10-2 and J usage is TRBJ1-3; TRBD1 matches at 11 bases. Trimming at V came to 7 bases and at J to 0 bases, leaving 8 bases not matched to a gene. This CDR3 has 17 residues. Germline CDR1 and CDR2: WSHSY and SAAADI. CDR3 residues: CASTELGTGGSGNTIYF. CDR3 bases: TGCGCCAGCACCGAACTCGGGACAGGGGGCTCTGGAAACACCATATATTTT.

This chain links TRBV29-1 with TRBJ2-1; 9 bases are a match to TRBD2. Germline-derived CDR1 and CDR2 are SQVTM and ANQGSEA. CDR3 length: 14 amino acids. V shed 8 bases, J shed 1 base, and the junction held 6 bases outside the gene matches. The CDR3 protein is CSTVAGVSYNEQFF. In DNA, the CDR3 is TGCAGCACAGTAGCGGGGGTATCCTACAATGAGCAGTTCTTC.

This chain uses TRBV27 with TRBJ2-7; TRBD1 might be the D (6 bases). The V gene's germline CDR1 is MNHEY and CDR2 SMNVEV (reference sequence). The V end lost 4 bases, the J end lost 5 bases, and 21 bases lay between the germline ends. This CDR3 is built from 16 residues. The CDR3 nucleotides read TGTGCCAGCAGTTCGCCCCGCAGGGGAGTGGACCACGAGCAGTACGTC. Its translation is CASSSPRRGVDHEQYV.